The TCR beta chain under discussion was sequenced for a study of T cells in Graves' hyperthyroidism and ophthalmopathy. Study background: Specimen type is peripheral blood, collected at initial diagnosis prior to any treatment.

The CDR3 consists of 14 residues. Trimming left V 6 bases short and J 1 base short, with 16 bases between. The germline CDR1 and CDR2 sequences are SQVTM and ANQGSEA. It was RNA transcripts that yielded the amplified TCR beta CDR3 regions. Researchers ran a first-round RT-PCR on the TCR CDR3 using the HTBI primer set. MiXCR, applied by TCRdb to the multiplex PCR reads, yields one record per CDR3 protein. This table holds 300,000 to 350,000 distinct CDR3 sequences, 18% found once. This clonotype was seen ten or more times. Its antigen is undetermined. Findings and limits, study-wide: Among thyroid clonotypes expanded above 0.001, most also appeared in blood.

The receptor comes from a woman aged 50 to 60 with Graves' hyperthyroidism. The sample taken for sequencing was blood. This chain links TRBV29-1 with TRBJ2-7; possibly TRBD1 for D (6 bases). CDR3: CSVATDSNSYEQYF. The CDR3 DNA reads as TGCAGCGTGGCGACGGACAGTAATTCCTACGAGCAGTACTTC.